These 30 T cell receptor beta chains came from one sample sequenced in a study of blood T cells in healthy people across ages (dated by TCRdb to about 2015). The library was made by 5' RACE. Instrument on record: Illumina HiSeq 2500. A second roughly 7 to 11 cycle PCR used a sample-barcoded 5' primer and a J-beta primer mix. TCRdb trimmed public reads at Q25 via fastp, called clones via MiXCR and kept in-frame beta chains. Here each entry gathers all rows of one CDR3 protein and keeps the most common genes and DNA. Here the sample has 900,000 to 950,000 distinct CDR3 sequences; about 27% occur a single time. In total, the top ten clones hold about 10% of the sample. This sample was also put to use in a study of T cells of mothers and their children.

Sequenced input: blood. These receptor sequences come from a woman between 40 and 50 years old in good health.

V gene TRBV10-3 combines with J gene TRBJ2-3, with 8 bases identical to TRBD2. Germline-derived CDR1 and CDR2 are ENHRY and SYGVKD. The CDR3 is 14 residues long. J lost 4 bases, V lost 5 bases, and 5 bases had no gene match. CDR3 nucleotide sequence: TGTGCCATCAGTCTTACGACTAGCGCAGATACGCAGTATTTT. Translation gives CAISLTTSADTQYF.

This chain links TRBV19 with TRBJ1-5, with TRBD1 as a possible D gene (5 bases). V lost 9 bases to trimming and J lost 5 bases, with 14 bases between them. CDR1 and CDR2 from the germline V gene are LNHDA and SQIVND (reference sequence). The CDR3 is 13 residues long. CDR3 bases: TGTGCCAGCCAGATCCTGGGGGATCAGCCCCAGCATTTT. This gives the protein CASQILGDQPQHF.

In this sample, this clonotype turned up a few times. This sequence joins TRBV5-1 and TRBJ1-2; 9 bases are a match to TRBD1. The trim removed 4 bases at V and 5 bases at J, leaving 18 bases unmatched. The CDR3 runs 18 residues. The germline CDR1 and CDR2 sequences are SGHRS and YFSETQ. CDR3 nucleotide sequence: TGCGCCAGCAGCCGAACAAGGGGACAGGGTGACGGAGTTTATGGCTACACCTTC. Translating it yields CASSRTRGQGDGVYGYTF.

This clonotype appeared a few times. The rearrangement links TRBV7-2 to TRBJ2-7; maybe TRBD1 (6 bases). This CDR3 is built from 14 residues. V was pared by 2 bases and J by 4 bases, with 12 bases between. Germline CDR1 reads SGHTA; CDR2 reads FQGNSA. The CDR3 region is CASSLLGDKYEQYF. The DNA of the CDR3 is TGTGCCAGCAGCTTACTCGGGGACAAGTACGAGCAGTACTTC.

CDR3: CASGDVLGIDEQYF. The DNA for the CDR3 is TGTGCCAGCGGAGACGTTTTGGGCATCGACGAGCAGTACTTC. This chain uses TRBV6-1 with TRBJ2-7; unclear D gene. Germline values: CDR1 MNHNS, CDR2 SASEGT. The CDR3 has 14 amino acids. Trimming took off 8 bases at V and 5 bases at J, with 19 bases between the two ends.

A word on this clonotype: This may stem from a read error, because a much larger clone lies one nucleotide away. The chain recombines TRBV7-2 with TRBJ2-7; D assignment may be TRBD1 or TRBD2 (5 bases each). CDR1 is SGHTA and CDR2 is FQGNSA in the germline V gene. This CDR3 is built from 16 residues. The CDR3 region is CASSLTRDVSSYERYF. Written as DNA, the CDR3 is TGTGCCAGCAGCTTAACCCGGGACGTAAGCTCCTACGAGCGGTACTTC.

This clonotype turned up a few times. The chain employs TRBV6-6 and TRBJ2-1, with D tentatively TRBD2 (6 bases). CDR1 and CDR2 (germline): MNHNY, SVGAGI (reference sequence). V lost 6 bases and J 2 bases, leaving 14 bases between the germline ends. The CDR3 has 15 amino acids. CDR3 sequence reads: CASSTVGGAYNEQFF. The CDR3 region has the DNA TGTGCCAGCAGCACCGTGGGGGGTGCCTACAATGAGCAGTTCTTC.

Comments on this clonotype: One end of the junction varies from germline; a read error may be responsible. CDR3 DNA sequence: TGTGCCGGCAGCTTAGACAGCACAGGGGTCTATGGCTACACCTTC. Amino acid sequence: CAGSLDSTGVYGYTF. V and J are TRBV7-2 and TRBJ1-2, with TRBD1 matching over 7 bases. CDR1 and CDR2 (germline): SGHTA, FQGNSA. The CDR3 has 15 amino acids.

The chain links TRBV5-1 to TRBJ2-5, with D hard to call. The V and J ends lost 4 bases and 1 base respectively, with 11 bases between them. Germline-derived CDR1 and CDR2 are SGHRS and YFSETQ. The CDR3 is 14 amino acids. CDR3 sequence: CASSLMTFQETQYF. DNA of the CDR3: TGCGCCAGCAGCCTAATGACCTTCCAAGAGACCCAGTACTTC.

This clonotype was detected only once. J is TRBJ2-2 and V is TRBV12-3 or TRBV12-4, with 11 bases lining up with TRBD2. J gave up 4 bases and V 4 bases, and 11 bases lay outside the gene matches. This CDR3 contains 18 residues. This CDR3 reads CASSSALTSGGPTGELFF. CDR3 in DNA: TGTGCCAGCAGTTCAGCACTTACTAGCGGGGGCCCCACCGGGGAGCTGTTTTTT.

The V and J genes are TRBV25-1 and TRBJ2-1; TRBD1 is a possible D gene (6 bases). The CDR3 has 15 residues. V lost 6 bases, J lost 0 bases, and 12 bases lay in between. Germline V lookup: CDR1 MGHDK, CDR2 SYGVNS. The CDR3 sequence: CASSFTGFSYNEQFF. In nucleotides, the CDR3 is TGTGCCAGCAGCTTCACAGGGTTCTCCTACAATGAGCAGTTCTTC. The variable domain in full, with the rest retrieved from reference TRBV25-1 and TRBJ2-1, is EADIYQTPRYLVIGTGKKITLECSQTMGHDKMYWYQQDPGMELHLIHYSYGVNSTEKGDLSSESTVSRIRTEHFPLTLESARPSHTSQYLCASSFTGFSYNEQFFGPGTRLTVL.

The rearrangement links TRBV28 to TRBJ1-1; 8 bases are shared with TRBD1. This CDR3 spans 18 amino acids. Germline V gene lookup returns CDR1 MDHEN and CDR2 SYDVKM. V trimming: 4 bases; J trimming: 3 bases; junction bases outside the gene matches: 16. The CDR3 DNA follows: TGTGCCAGCAGTTCCTCACGCAGGGGGCGCATGGAGGACACTGAAGCTTTCTTT. It translates to CASSSSRRGRMEDTEAFF.

A single count supports this clonotype. One end of the junction varies from germline; a read error may be responsible. This rearrangement joins TRBV30 to TRBJ1-3; D is possibly TRBD1 (5 bases). This CDR3 has 15 residues. Germline CDR1 GTSNPN, CDR2 SVGIG (reference sequence). CDR3 in DNA: TGTGCCCGGAGTGGGAGCAAGGGACTTGGAAACACCATATATTTT. Translated, it gives CARSGSKGLGNTIYF. Combining the CDR3 with reference TRBV30 and TRBJ1-3 gives the whole variable domain SQTIHQWPATLVQPVGSPLSLECTVEGTSNPNLYWYRQAAGRGLQLLFYSVGIGQISSEVPQNLSASRPQDRQFILSSKKLLLSDSGFYLCARSGSKGLGNTIYFGEGSWLTVV.

This clonotype was detected many times. V gene TRBV6-6 combines with J gene TRBJ2-7; either TRBD1 or TRBD2 may fit D (5 bases each). The V gene lost 8 bases and the J gene lost 5 bases, with 13 bases spanning the gap. Germline lookup yields CDR1 MNHNY and CDR2 SVGAGI (reference sequence). The CDR3 is made up of 12 amino acids. CDR3 loop: CASGQGPHEQYF. CDR3 nucleotides: TGTGCCAGCGGGCAGGGACCCCACGAGCAGTACTTC.

A note on this clonotype: A read error is possible here, since a much larger clone lies one base away. This chain links TRBV6-1 with TRBJ1-5; D not certain. CDR3 length equals 12 residues. In germline, CDR1 is MNHNS, CDR2 SASEGT. This CDR3 reads CGSSEIGQPQHF. As DNA, the CDR3 is TGTGGCAGCAGTGAAATAGGTCAGCCCCAGCATTTT.

The V and J genes are TRBV5-6 and TRBJ2-5; 7 nucleotides line up with TRBD1. Per germline, CDR1 SGHDT and CDR2 YYEEEE. There are 13 residues in the CDR3. Unmatched junction bases numbered 4, after V lost 5 bases and J lost 3 bases. The CDR3: CASSFTGEETQYF. CDR3 DNA sequence: TGTGCCAGCAGTTTTACAGGGGAAGAGACCCAGTACTTC.

The chain joins TRBV7-2 to TRBJ2-3, with D unclear. Trimming shortened V by 2 bases and J by 7 bases, and 16 bases separated the two germline ends. Germline-derived CDR1 and CDR2 are SGHTA and FQGNSA. The CDR3 is made up of 15 amino acids. The CDR3 DNA reads as TGTGCCAGCAGCTTATGGGCCGTACAACAGTATACGCAGTATTTT. Residues: CASSLWAVQQYTQYF.

This rearrangement joins TRBV2 to TRBJ2-5; D call uncertain. Trimming shortened V by 6 bases and J by 14 bases, and 19 bases separated the two germline ends. Germline V lookup: CDR1 SNHLY, CDR2 FYNNEI. The CDR3 extends over 12 amino acids. This chain's CDR3 is CASSQVTYEHYF. CDR3 in DNA: TGTGCCAGCAGCCAGGTAACCTACGAGCACTACTTC.

The V gene is TRBV6-2 or TRBV6-3, the J gene TRBJ2-1; 8 bases are shared with TRBD1. The germline CDR1 and CDR2 sequences are MNHEY and SVGEGT. With V trimmed by 0 bases and J by 6 bases, 7 bases remained unmatched. The CDR3 is 16 residues long. CDR3 in amino acids: CASSYSWTGRFNEQFF. The DNA of the CDR3 is TGTGCCAGCAGTTACTCTTGGACAGGGAGGTTCAATGAGCAGTTCTTC.

Only one count was recorded for this clonotype. A much larger clone lies one base from this, so it may be a read error. The CDR3 spells CATSETEGGGQYF. CDR3 sequence (DNA): TGTGCCACCAGTGAAACGGAAGGAGGCGGGCAGTACTTC. The chain links TRBV24-1 to TRBJ2-5, with D perhaps matching TRBD2 (5 bases). Germline V gives CDR1 KGHDR, CDR2 SFDVKD. The ends were cut back, 4 bases at V and 11 bases at J, with 16 bases in the middle. The CDR3 consists of 13 residues.

This chain uses TRBV28 with TRBJ2-1, with TRBD1 matching 9 bases. The CDR3 has 13 residues. Trimming removed 6 bases from V and 13 bases from J; junction bases left unmatched: 10. Germline V CDR1 and CDR2: MDHEN, SYDVKM. DNA for the CDR3: TGTGCCAGCAGACAAGGAGGGACAGGGCTACAGTTCTTC. This codes for CASRQGGTGLQFF.

Of note for this clonotype: The junction departs from the called germline gene at one end, perhaps through a read error. The chain links TRBV28 to TRBJ1-2, with D hard to call. CDR1 is MDHEN and CDR2 is SYDVKM in the germline V gene. CDR3 length: 15 residues. The CDR3 DNA reads TGTGCCAGCAGCTTAGAACAGTGGGATCTCTATGGCTGCACCTTC. This translates into CASSLEQWDLYGCTF.

In this sample, this clonotype turned up a few times. The gene calls are TRBV7-3 and TRBJ1-1; possibly TRBD1 for D (5 bases). The CDR3 covers 15 residues. Between the trimmed V and J ends, which lost 5 bases and 0 bases, there was a span of 13 bases. The germline CDR1 and CDR2 sequences are SGHTA and FQGTGA. The chain's CDR3 is CASSRGGALNTEAFF. In nucleotides, the CDR3 is TGTGCCAGCAGCAGGGGCGGCGCTTTGAACACTGAAGCTTTCTTT.

V and J are TRBV20-1 and TRBJ1-2; no clear D gene. Germline V gives CDR1 DFQATT, CDR2 SNEGSKA (reference sequence). The length of the CDR3 is 13 residues. The V end lost 1 base, the J end lost 5 bases, and 11 bases lay between the germline ends. The chain's CDR3 is CSARASTLYGYTF. CDR3 nucleotides: TGCAGTGCTAGAGCGTCAACCCTATATGGCTACACCTTC.

A word on this clonotype: This could be a read error, since a much larger clone is one nucleotide away. The rearrangement joins TRBV7-2 to TRBJ2-7; D unclear. Per the germline V gene, CDR1 is SGHTA and CDR2 is FQGNSA. The CDR3 spans 12 residues. V was trimmed by 5 bases and J by 6 bases, leaving 11 bases between them. CDR3 sequence reads: CASSPRPCEQYF. The DNA for the CDR3 is TGTGCCAGCAGCCCTAGGCCCTGCGAGCAGTACTTC.

This clonotype was seen repeatedly, ten times or more. V usage is TRBV20-1 and J usage is TRBJ1-4, with unresolved D. CDR1 and CDR2 from the germline V gene are DFQATT and SNEGSKA (reference sequence). V gave up 4 bases and J gave up 8 bases, with 17 bases separating them. The CDR3 is 14 residues long. CDR3 sequence: CSAKHGRTGEKLFF. The CDR3 nucleotides are TGCAGTGCTAAGCACGGGAGGACTGGGGAAAAACTGTTTTTT.

This clonotype has more than one count but fewer than ten. V is TRBV28 and J is TRBJ2-7; 9 nucleotides align to TRBD2. V lost 3 bases, J lost 4 bases, and 7 bases stayed unmatched. From germline, CDR1 is MDHEN and CDR2 SYDVKM. The CDR3 contains 15 residues. DNA for the CDR3: TGTGCCAGCAGTTTGGTGATTAGCGGGGGATACGAGCAGTACTTC. Encoded protein: CASSLVISGGYEQYF.

This clonotype has a count of ten or more. The chain is built from TRBV7-6 and TRBJ2-5, with D possibly matching TRBD1 (6 bases). Trimming left V 4 bases short and J 5 bases short, with 23 bases between. This CDR3 contains 17 residues. Germline CDR1 reads SGHVS; CDR2 reads FNYEAQ. Here the CDR3 reads CASSSQTGVEYRETQYF. CDR3 sequence (DNA): TGTGCCAGCAGCTCCCAGACAGGCGTTGAGTATCGGGAGACCCAGTACTTC.

V gene TRBV4-3 combines with J gene TRBJ2-7, with 7 nucleotides matching TRBD1. The germline gives CDR1 LGHNA, CDR2 YSLEER. The CDR3 extends over 16 amino acids. Trimming removed 0 bases from V and 2 bases from J; junction bases left unmatched: 7. The CDR3 DNA reads as TGCGCCAGCAGCCAAGATGTGGGACAGAAGACCTACGAGCAGTACTTC. The encoded protein is CASSQDVGQKTYEQYF.

V usage is TRBV2 and J usage is TRBJ2-3; 12 bases are shared with TRBD2. The CDR3 runs 16 residues. Germline CDR1 and CDR2: SNHLY and FYNNEI. The V gene end was trimmed by 7 bases and the J gene end by 3 bases; junction bases not matched to a gene: 8. CDR3 region: CASKPSGGAATDTQYF. The CDR3 DNA sequence: TGTGCCAGCAAACCTAGCGGGGGGGCAGCGACAGATACGCAGTATTTT.